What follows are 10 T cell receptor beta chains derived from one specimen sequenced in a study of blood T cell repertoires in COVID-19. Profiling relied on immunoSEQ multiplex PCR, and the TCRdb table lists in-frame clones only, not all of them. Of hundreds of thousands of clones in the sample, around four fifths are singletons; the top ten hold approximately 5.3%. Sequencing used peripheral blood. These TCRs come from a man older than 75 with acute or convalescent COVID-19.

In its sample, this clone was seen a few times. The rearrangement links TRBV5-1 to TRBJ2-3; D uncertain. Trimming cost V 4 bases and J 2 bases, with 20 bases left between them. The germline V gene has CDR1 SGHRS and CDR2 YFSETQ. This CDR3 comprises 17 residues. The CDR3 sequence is CASSPPGFGLTTDTQYF. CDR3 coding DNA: TGCGCCAGCAGCCCCCCAGGATTTGGTCTTACCACAGATACGCAGTATTTT.

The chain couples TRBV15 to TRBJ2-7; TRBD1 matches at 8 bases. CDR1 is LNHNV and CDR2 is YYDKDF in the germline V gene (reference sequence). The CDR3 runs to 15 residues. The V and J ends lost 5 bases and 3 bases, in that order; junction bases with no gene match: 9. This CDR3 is CATSGQGSLHYEQYF. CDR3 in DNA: TGTGCCACCAGCGGACAGGGCTCCCTACACTACGAGCAGTACTTC. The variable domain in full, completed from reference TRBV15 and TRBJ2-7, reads DAMVIQNPRYQVTQFGKPVTLSCSQTLNHNVMYWYQQKSSQAPKLLFHYYDKDFNNEADTPDNFQSRRPNTSFCFLDIRSPGLGDTAMYLCATSGQGSLHYEQYFGPGTRLTVT.

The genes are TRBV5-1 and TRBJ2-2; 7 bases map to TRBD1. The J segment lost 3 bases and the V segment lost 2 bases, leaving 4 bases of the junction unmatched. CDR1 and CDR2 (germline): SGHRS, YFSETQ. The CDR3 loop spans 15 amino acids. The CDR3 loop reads CASSFRDSYTGELFF. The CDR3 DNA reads TGCGCCAGCAGCTTCCGGGACAGTTACACCGGGGAGCTGTTTTTT.

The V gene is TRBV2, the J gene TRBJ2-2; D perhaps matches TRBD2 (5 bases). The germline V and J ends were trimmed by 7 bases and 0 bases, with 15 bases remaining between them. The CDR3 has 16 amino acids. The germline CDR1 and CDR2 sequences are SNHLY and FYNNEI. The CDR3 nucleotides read TGTGCCAGCACCTACTGGGCGGGCGCGAACACCGGGGAGCTGTTTTTT. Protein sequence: CASTYWAGANTGELFF.

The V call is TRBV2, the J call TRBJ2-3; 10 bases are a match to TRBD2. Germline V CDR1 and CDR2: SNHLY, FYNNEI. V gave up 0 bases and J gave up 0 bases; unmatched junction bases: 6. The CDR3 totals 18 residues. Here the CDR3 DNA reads TGTGCCAGCAGTGAAGCGGCGGGACTAGCGCCTAGCACAGATACGCAGTATTTT. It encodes CASSEAAGLAPSTDTQYF.

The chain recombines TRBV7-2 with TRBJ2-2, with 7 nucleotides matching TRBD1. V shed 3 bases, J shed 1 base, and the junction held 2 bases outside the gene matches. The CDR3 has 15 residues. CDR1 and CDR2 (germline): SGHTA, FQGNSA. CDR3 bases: TGTGCCAGCAGCTTGGACAGGAGGAACACCGGGGAGCTGTTTTTT. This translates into CASSLDRRNTGELFF.

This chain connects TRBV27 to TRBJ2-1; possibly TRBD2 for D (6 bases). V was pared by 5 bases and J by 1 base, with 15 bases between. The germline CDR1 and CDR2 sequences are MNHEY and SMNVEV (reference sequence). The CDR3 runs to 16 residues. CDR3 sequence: CASSDPGRGSYNEQFF. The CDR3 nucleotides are TGTGCCAGCAGTGATCCGGGACGGGGGTCCTACAATGAGCAGTTCTTC.

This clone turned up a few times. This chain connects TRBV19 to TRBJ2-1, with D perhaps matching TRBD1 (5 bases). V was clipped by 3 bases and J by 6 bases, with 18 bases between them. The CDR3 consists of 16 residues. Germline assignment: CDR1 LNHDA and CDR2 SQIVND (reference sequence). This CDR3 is CASSIRGLGKGNEQFF. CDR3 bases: TGTGCCAGTAGTATTAGGGGCTTGGGTAAGGGCAATGAGCAGTTCTTC.

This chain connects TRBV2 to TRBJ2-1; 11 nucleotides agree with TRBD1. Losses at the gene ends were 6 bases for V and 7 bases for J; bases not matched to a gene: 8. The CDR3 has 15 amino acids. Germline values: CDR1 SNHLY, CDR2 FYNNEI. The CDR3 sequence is CASRLRTGGLNEQFF. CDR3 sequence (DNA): TGTGCCAGCAGACTACGGACAGGGGGCCTTAATGAGCAGTTCTTC.

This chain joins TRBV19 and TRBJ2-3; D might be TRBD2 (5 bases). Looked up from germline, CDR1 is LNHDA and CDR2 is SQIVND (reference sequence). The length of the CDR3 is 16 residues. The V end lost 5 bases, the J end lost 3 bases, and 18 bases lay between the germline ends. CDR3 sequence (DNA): TGTGCCAGTAGTGCGCCCGGGGAAGTGAAGACAGATACGCAGTATTTT. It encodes CASSAPGEVKTDTQYF.